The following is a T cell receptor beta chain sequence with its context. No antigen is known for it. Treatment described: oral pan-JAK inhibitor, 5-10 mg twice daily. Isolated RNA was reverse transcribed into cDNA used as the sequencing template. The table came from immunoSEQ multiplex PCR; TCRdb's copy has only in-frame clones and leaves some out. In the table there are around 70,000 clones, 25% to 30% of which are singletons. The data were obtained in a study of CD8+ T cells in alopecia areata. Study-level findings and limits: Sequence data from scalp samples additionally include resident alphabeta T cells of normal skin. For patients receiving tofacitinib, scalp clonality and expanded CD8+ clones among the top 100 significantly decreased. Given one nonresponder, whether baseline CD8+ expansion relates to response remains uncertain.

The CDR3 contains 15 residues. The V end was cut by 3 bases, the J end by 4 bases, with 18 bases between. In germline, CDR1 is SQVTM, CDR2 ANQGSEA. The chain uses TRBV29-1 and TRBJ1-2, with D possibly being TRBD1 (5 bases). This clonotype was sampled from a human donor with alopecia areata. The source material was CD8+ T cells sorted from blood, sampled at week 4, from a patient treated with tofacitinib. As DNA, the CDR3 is TGCAGCGTTGATAGTGGGGCAGGGCTGGGCTATGGCTACACCTTC. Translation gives CSVDSGAGLGYGYTF.